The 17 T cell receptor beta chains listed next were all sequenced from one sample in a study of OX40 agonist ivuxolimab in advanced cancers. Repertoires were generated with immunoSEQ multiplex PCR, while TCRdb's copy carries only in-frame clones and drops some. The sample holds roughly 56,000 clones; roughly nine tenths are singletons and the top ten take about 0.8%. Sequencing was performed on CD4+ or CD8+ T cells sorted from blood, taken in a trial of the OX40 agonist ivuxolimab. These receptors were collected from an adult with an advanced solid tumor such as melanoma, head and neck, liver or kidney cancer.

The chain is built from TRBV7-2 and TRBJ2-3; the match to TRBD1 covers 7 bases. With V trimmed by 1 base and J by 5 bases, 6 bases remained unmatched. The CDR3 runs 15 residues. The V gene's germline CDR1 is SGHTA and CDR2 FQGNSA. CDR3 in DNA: TGTGCCAGCAGCTTAGAGGGGGCGAGGGGAGATACGCAGTATTTT. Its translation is CASSLEGARGDTQYF.

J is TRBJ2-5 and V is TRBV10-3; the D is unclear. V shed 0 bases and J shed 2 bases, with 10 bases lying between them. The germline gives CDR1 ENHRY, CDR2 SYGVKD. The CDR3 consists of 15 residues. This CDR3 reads CAISESGRPQETQYF. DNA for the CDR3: TGTGCCATCAGTGAGTCAGGGCGCCCACAAGAGACCCAGTACTTC.

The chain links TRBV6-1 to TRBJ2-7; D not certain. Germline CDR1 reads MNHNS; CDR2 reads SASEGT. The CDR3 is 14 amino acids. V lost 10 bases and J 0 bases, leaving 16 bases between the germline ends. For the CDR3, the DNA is TGTGCCACCAAACCCTTCGAGAGCTCCTACGAGCAGTACTTC. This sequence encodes CATKPFESSYEQYF.

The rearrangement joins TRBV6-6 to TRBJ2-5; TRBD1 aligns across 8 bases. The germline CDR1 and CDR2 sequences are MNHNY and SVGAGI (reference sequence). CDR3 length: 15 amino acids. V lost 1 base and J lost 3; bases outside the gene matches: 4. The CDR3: CASSYFGQGEETQYF. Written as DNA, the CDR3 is TGTGCCAGCAGTTACTTCGGACAGGGTGAAGAGACCCAGTACTTC.

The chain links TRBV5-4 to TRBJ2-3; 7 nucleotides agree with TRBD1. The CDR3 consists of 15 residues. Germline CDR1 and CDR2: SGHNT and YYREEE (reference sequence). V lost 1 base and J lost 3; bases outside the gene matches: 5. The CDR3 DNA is TGTGCCAGCAGCTTGATTGACAGGGCAACAGATACGCAGTATTTT. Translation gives CASSLIDRATDTQYF.

In DNA form, the CDR3 reads TGTGCCAGCAAAGGGACATTTTCGCTTTATCAGCCCCAGCATTTT. Translated, it gives CASKGTFSLYQPQHF. V and J are TRBV2 and TRBJ1-5; weak D call: TRBD1 (6 bases). The CDR3 runs 15 residues. Between the trimmed V and J ends, which lost 7 bases and 5 bases, there was a span of 18 bases. CDR1 is SNHLY and CDR2 is FYNNEI in the germline V gene. Full variable domain (missing parts from reference TRBV2 and TRBJ1-5): EPEVTQTPSHQVTQMGQEVILRCVPISNHLYFYWYRQILGQKVEFLVSFYNNEISEKSEIFDDQFSVERPDGSNFTLKIRSTKLEDSAMYFCASKGTFSLYQPQHFGDGTRLSIL.

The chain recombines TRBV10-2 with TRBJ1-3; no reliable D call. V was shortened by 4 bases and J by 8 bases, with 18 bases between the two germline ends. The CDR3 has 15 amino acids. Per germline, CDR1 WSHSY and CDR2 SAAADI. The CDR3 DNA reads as TGCGCCAGCAGTGTGACGGCGCCCGGGAGAGACACCATATATTTT. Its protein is CASSVTAPGRDTIYF.

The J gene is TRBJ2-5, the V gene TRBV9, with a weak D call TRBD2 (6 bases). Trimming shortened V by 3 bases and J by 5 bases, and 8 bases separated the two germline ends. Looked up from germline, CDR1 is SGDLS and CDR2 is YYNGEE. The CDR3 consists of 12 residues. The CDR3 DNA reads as TGTGCCAGCAGCGGTCGGGGGGAGACCCAGTACTTC. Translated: CASSGRGETQYF. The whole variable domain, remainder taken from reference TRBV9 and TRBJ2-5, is DSGVTQTPKHLITATGQRVTLRCSPRSGDLSVYWYQQSLDQGLQFLIQYYNGEERAKGNILERFSAQQFPDLHSELNLSSLELGDSALYFCASSGRGETQYFGPGTRLLVL.

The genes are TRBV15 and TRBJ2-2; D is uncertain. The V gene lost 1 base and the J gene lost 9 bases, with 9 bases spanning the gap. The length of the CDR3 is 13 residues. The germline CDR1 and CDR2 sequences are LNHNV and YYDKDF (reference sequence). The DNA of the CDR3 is TGTGCCACCAGCAGAGCAAACCGCTGGGAGCTGTTTTTT. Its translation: CATSRANRWELFF.

CDR3 loop: CASRQGGPYNEQFF. In nucleotides, the CDR3 is TGTGCCAGCAGGCAGGGGGGCCCCTACAATGAGCAGTTCTTC. This chain links TRBV27 with TRBJ2-1; TRBD1 might be the D (7 bases). Trimming cost V 6 bases and J 2 bases, with 11 bases left between them. CDR3 length: 14 amino acids. Per germline, CDR1 MNHEY and CDR2 SMNVEV (reference sequence).

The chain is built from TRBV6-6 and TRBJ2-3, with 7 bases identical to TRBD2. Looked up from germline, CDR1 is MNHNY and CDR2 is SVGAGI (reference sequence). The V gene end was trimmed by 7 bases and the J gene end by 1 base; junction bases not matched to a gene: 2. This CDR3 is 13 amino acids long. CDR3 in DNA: TGTGCCAGCAAGCGGGAACGCACAGATACGCAGTATTTT. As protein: CASKRERTDTQYF.

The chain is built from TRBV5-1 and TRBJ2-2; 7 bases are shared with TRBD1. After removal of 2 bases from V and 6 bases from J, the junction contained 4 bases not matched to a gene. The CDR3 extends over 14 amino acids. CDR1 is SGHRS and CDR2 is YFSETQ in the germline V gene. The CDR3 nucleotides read TGCGCCAGCAGCTTAACAGGGGACGCCGGGGAGCTGTTTTTT. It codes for CASSLTGDAGELFF. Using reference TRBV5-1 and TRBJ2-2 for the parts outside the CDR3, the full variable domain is KAGVTQTPRYLIKTRGQQVTLSCSPISGHRSVSWYQQTPGQGLQFLFEYFSETQRNKGNFPGRFSGRQFSNSRSEMNVSTLELGDSALYLCASSLTGDAGELFFGEGSRLTVL.

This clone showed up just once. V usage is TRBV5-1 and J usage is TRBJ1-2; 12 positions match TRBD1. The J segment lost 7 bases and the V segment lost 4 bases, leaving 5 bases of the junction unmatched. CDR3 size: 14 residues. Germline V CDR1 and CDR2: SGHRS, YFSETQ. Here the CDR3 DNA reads TGCGCCAGCAGCCCGGGACAGGGGGCGCGTGGCTACACCTTC. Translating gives CASSPGQGARGYTF.

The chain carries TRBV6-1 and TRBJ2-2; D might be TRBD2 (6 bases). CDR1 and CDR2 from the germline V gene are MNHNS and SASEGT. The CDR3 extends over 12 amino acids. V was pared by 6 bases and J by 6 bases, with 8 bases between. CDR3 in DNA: TGTGCCAGCAGATGGGAGGCCGGGGAGCTGTTTTTT. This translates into CASRWEAGELFF.

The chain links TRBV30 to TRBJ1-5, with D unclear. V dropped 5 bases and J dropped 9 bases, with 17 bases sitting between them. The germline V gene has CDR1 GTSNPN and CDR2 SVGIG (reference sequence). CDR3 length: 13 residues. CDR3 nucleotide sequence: TGTGCCTGGGCTAGGGAAGCCGAAGGGCCCCAGCATTTT. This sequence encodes CAWAREAEGPQHF.

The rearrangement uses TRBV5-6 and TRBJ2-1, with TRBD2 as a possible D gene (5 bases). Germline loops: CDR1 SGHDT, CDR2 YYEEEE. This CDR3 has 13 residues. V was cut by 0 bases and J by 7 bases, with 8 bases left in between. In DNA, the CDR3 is TGTGCCAGCAGCTTGGTGCGAGGGAATGAGCAGTTCTTC. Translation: CASSLVRGNEQFF.

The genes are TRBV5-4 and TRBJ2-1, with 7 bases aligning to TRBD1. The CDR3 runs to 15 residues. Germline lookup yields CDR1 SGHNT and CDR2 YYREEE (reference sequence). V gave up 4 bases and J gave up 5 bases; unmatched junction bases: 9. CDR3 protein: CASSPKTGTHNEQFF. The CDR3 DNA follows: TGTGCCAGCAGCCCAAAGACAGGGACCCACAATGAGCAGTTCTTC.